The 29 T cell receptor beta chains listed next were all sequenced from one sample in a study of control samples from healthy donors and cancer patients. Data came from immunoSEQ multiplex PCR; TCRdb stores just in-frame clones and leaves some out. The data show some 73,000 clones, with about 93% seen just once and 6.2% held by the top ten. Sequencing used blood. All receptors derive from a woman in her 40s in good health.

The chain employs TRBV5-1 and TRBJ1-3; TRBD1 matches at 8 bases. The length of the CDR3 is 16 residues. CDR1 SGHRS and CDR2 YFSETQ come from the germline V gene. Losses at the gene ends were 6 bases for V and 0 bases for J; bases not matched to a gene: 8. The CDR3 is CASTRGQAGSGNTIYF. Written as DNA, the CDR3 is TGCGCCAGCACCCGGGGACAGGCCGGCTCTGGAAACACCATATATTTT.

The chain carries TRBV5-7 and TRBJ1-1; D is perhaps TRBD1 (6 bases). TRBV5-7 is an ORF, and what it does is uncertain. This CDR3 spans 13 amino acids. V was clipped by 5 bases and J by 2 bases, with 10 bases between them. CDR3 bases: TGTGCCAGCAGACTCAGGGGAAACACTGAAGCTTTCTTT. It codes for CASRLRGNTEAFF.

The chain recombines TRBV6-5 with TRBJ1-6, with D tentatively TRBD1 (5 bases). From germline, CDR1 is MNHEY and CDR2 SVGAGI. V lost 5 bases and J lost 6, with 14 bases in between. The CDR3 is 15 amino acids. The CDR3 nucleotides read TGTGCCAGCAGTCTACGAGGCAGGGCTAATTCACCCCTCCACTTT. Translating it yields CASSLRGRANSPLHF.

The gene calls are TRBV5-1 and TRBJ2-5, with 8 positions matching TRBD1. The J segment lost 4 bases and the V segment lost 0 bases, leaving 8 bases of the junction unmatched. This CDR3 has 16 amino acids. Germline V gene data show CDR1 as SGHRS and CDR2 as YFSETQ. This CDR3 reads CASSLAGGALRETQYF. The CDR3 region has the DNA TGCGCCAGCAGCTTGGCAGGGGGCGCCTTGCGAGAGACCCAGTACTTC.

The chain recombines TRBV29-1 with TRBJ1-2; a possible D gene is TRBD1 (6 bases). This CDR3 region has 14 residues. Trimming left V 4 bases short and J 6 bases short, with 18 bases between. Germline V lookup: CDR1 SQVTM, CDR2 ANQGSEA. In DNA form, the CDR3 reads TGCAGCGTTGTAAGGGGGGACGGGTGGGATGGCTACACCTTC. Translated, it gives CSVVRGDGWDGYTF.

This clone was counted once. V gene TRBV18 combines with J gene TRBJ2-2; tentatively, D is TRBD1 (5 bases). The CDR3 is 14 amino acids. The germline V gene encodes CDR1 KGHSH and CDR2 LQKENI. Trimming pared 5 bases from V and 1 base from J, leaving 8 bases between. CDR3 loop: CASSEGQNTGELFF. In DNA form, the CDR3 reads TGTGCCAGCTCAGAAGGACAGAACACCGGGGAGCTGTTTTTT. Looking up the rest from reference TRBV18 and TRBJ2-2 gives the full variable domain: NAGVMQNPRHLVRRRGQEARLRCSPMKGHSHVYWYRQLPEEGLKFMVYLQKENIIDESGMPKERFSAEFPKEGPSILRIQQVVRGDSAAYFCASSEGQNTGELFFGEGSRLTVL.

The CDR3 region has the DNA TGCGCCAGCAGCCTGAATCAGTTAGCGGGAGGATCCTACAATGAGCAGTTCTTC. This gives the protein CASSLNQLAGGSYNEQFF. The chain employs TRBV5-1 and TRBJ2-1; 10 nucleotides align to TRBD2. V was pared by 4 bases and J by 1 base, with 11 bases of the junction left unmatched. The V gene's germline CDR1 is SGHRS and CDR2 YFSETQ. This CDR3 contains 18 residues.

This clone has a single count. The chain couples TRBV5-4 to TRBJ2-6; D is perhaps TRBD1 (6 bases). V dropped 4 bases and J dropped 4 bases, with 12 bases sitting between them. The CDR3 runs 15 residues. Per the germline V gene, CDR1 is SGHNT and CDR2 is YYREEE (reference sequence). The CDR3 region has the DNA TGTGCCAGCAGCCCAGGGGTCTACGGGGCCAACGTCCTGACTTTC. This gives the protein CASSPGVYGANVLTF. Combining the CDR3 with reference TRBV5-4 and TRBJ2-6 gives the whole variable domain ETGVTQSPTHLIKTRGQQVTLRCSSQSGHNTVSWYQQALGQGPQFIFQYYREEENGRGNFPPRFSGLQFPNYSSELNVNALELDDSALYLCASSPGVYGANVLTFGAGSRLTVL.

The CDR3, as DNA: TGTGCCAGCGCCCCGGGGACTAGCAGCTCCTACAATGAGCAGTTCTTC. This translates into CASAPGTSSSYNEQFF. The chain has TRBV7-3 and TRBJ2-1, with TRBD2 identical over 9 bases. The junction had 8 bases not matched to a gene; V was cut back by 8 bases and J by 0 bases. The CDR3 sequence is 16 residues long. Germline assignment: CDR1 SGHTA and CDR2 FQGTGA.

The chain has TRBV28 and TRBJ1-1, with a possible D match to TRBD1 (6 bases). Between the trimmed V and J ends, which lost 2 bases and 7 bases, there was a span of 17 bases. The CDR3 runs 15 residues. Looked up from germline, CDR1 is MDHEN and CDR2 is SYDVKM. The CDR3 sequence is CASSLPQTGFDEAFF. The CDR3 DNA is TGTGCCAGCAGTTTACCCCAAACAGGGTTCGATGAAGCTTTCTTT.

The chain uses TRBV6-5 and TRBJ1-2, with TRBD1 matching 7 bases. The CDR3 loop spans 15 amino acids. Germline V gene sequence: CDR1 MNHEY, CDR2 SVGAGI. Trimming took 0 bases from V and 2 from J; bases not matched to a gene: 3. The CDR3 DNA reads TGTGCCAGCAGTTACTCTAGGACAGGAAACTATGGCTACACCTTC. This encodes CASSYSRTGNYGYTF.

This clone appeared a single time. The rearrangement joins TRBV11-1 to TRBJ2-5, with 7 bases aligning to TRBD1. Germline V gene sequence: CDR1 SGHAT, CDR2 FQDESV (reference sequence). The CDR3 totals 13 residues. The ends lost 3 bases at V and 7 bases at J; junction bases unmatched: 5. CDR3 in amino acids: CASSFKGGATQYF. In DNA, the CDR3 is TGTGCCAGCAGCTTCAAAGGGGGCGCGACCCAGTACTTC.

The V gene is TRBV19, the J gene TRBJ2-1; D is uncertain. The CDR3 contains 13 residues. Germline CDR1 is LNHDA and CDR2 is SQIVND (reference sequence). V was trimmed by 3 bases and J by 6 bases, leaving 9 bases between them. The CDR3 DNA reads as TGTGCCAGTAGTATCGGGCAGAGCAATGAGCAGTTCTTC. Translating it yields CASSIGQSNEQFF.

The CDR3 protein is CATSDSQGAGETQYF. CDR3 nucleotide sequence: TGTGCCACCAGTGATTCACAGGGGGCAGGGGAGACCCAGTACTTC. V gene TRBV24-1 combines with J gene TRBJ2-5, with 9 bases matching TRBD1. Trimming took 2 bases from V and 5 from J; bases not matched to a gene: 5. Germline CDR1 reads KGHDR; CDR2 reads SFDVKD. The CDR3 totals 15 residues.

The chain uses TRBV5-1 and TRBJ1-6, with no clear D. Germline V gene lookup returns CDR1 SGHRS and CDR2 YFSETQ. The CDR3 sequence is 18 residues long. V lost 0 bases to trimming and J lost 0 bases, with 13 bases between them. The CDR3, as DNA: TGCGCCAGCAGCTTGGTCCAGGTCCTGAGCTCCTATAATTCACCCCTCCACTTT. Its protein is CASSLVQVLSSYNSPLHF.

This chain uses TRBV3-1 (or the pseudogene TRBV3-2) with TRBJ2-1; tentatively, D is TRBD2 (6 bases). CDR1 and CDR2 (germline): LGHDT, YNNKEL (reference sequence). The CDR3 runs 13 residues. The V end lost 6 bases, the J end lost 7 bases, and 13 bases lay between the germline ends. CDR3 bases: TGTGCCAGCAGGGCGACTGGGGGGAATGAGCAGTTCTTC. This encodes CASRATGGNEQFF.

This clone was detected only once. This chain links TRBV6-5 with TRBJ1-1; unclear D gene. This CDR3 region has 11 residues. Trimming stripped 8 bases from V and 7 bases from J, with 11 bases between. Germline lookup yields CDR1 MNHEY and CDR2 SVGAGI. This CDR3 reads CASAGMGEAFF. The CDR3 DNA follows: TGTGCCAGCGCCGGTATGGGTGAAGCTTTCTTT.

For the CDR3, the DNA is TGTGCCAGCAGCTTATATATCAATCAGCCCCAGCATTTT. Translating it yields CASSLYINQPQHF. The chain carries TRBV7-9 and TRBJ1-5, with unresolved D. Germline-derived CDR1 and CDR2 are SEHNR and FQNEAQ (reference sequence). CDR3 length: 13 amino acids. V lost 2 bases and J lost 3, with 5 bases in between.

V and J are TRBV2 and TRBJ1-6; a possible D gene is TRBD1 (6 bases). The CDR3 runs to 14 residues. Looked up from germline, CDR1 is SNHLY and CDR2 is FYNNEI. V lost 3 bases, J lost 7 bases, and 10 bases lay in between. The CDR3 region has the DNA TGTGCCAGCAGTGACAGGGGTTCGAATTCACCCCTCCACTTT. Its protein product is CASSDRGSNSPLHF. The variable domain in full, completed from reference TRBV2 and TRBJ1-6, reads EPEVTQTPSHQVTQMGQEVILRCVPISNHLYFYWYRQILGQKVEFLVSFYNNEISEKSEIFDDQFSVERPDGSNFTLKIRSTKLEDSAMYFCASSDRGSNSPLHFGNGTRLTVT.

This sequence joins TRBV4-1 and TRBJ1-1, with D perhaps matching TRBD1 (6 bases). CDR3 length: 13 residues. CDR1 is MGHRA, CDR2 YSYEKL, per germline. V lost 0 bases and J lost 9, with 11 bases in between. The CDR3 coding sequence is TGCGCCAGCAGCCAAGATCGAGACAGGAAAGCTTTCTTT. It specifies CASSQDRDRKAFF.

CDR3 in amino acids: CASSLDQIGEPAGGLNEQFF. CDR3 nucleotide sequence: TGTGCCAGCAGCTTAGATCAAATCGGTGAACCAGCGGGGGGTCTCAATGAGCAGTTCTTC. The rearrangement uses TRBV11-3 and TRBJ2-1; 9 bases align to TRBD2. Trimming removed 0 bases from V and 6 bases from J; junction bases left unmatched: 18. This CDR3 is 20 amino acids long. The V gene's germline CDR1 is SGHNT and CDR2 YENEEA.

The chain is built from TRBV3-1 (or the pseudogene TRBV3-2) and TRBJ1-4, with D possibly matching TRBD1 (6 bases). CDR1 and CDR2 from the germline V gene are LGHDT and YNNKEL (reference sequence). This CDR3 comprises 17 residues. V dropped 1 base and J dropped 0 bases, with 12 bases sitting between them. This CDR3 is CASSQGRGRTTNEKLFF. In nucleotides, the CDR3 is TGTGCCAGCAGCCAAGGCAGGGGTCGTACAACTAATGAAAAACTGTTTTTT.

The CDR3 DNA reads TGTGCCAGCACTCGGATTTGGGAGGACTATGGCTACACCTTC. Translating it yields CASTRIWEDYGYTF. The chain is built from TRBV6-5 and TRBJ1-2; D is uncertain. Per germline, CDR1 MNHEY and CDR2 SVGAGI. V lost 7 bases to trimming and J lost 3 bases, with 15 bases between them. This CDR3 spans 14 amino acids.

In its sample, this clone was seen once. This rearrangement joins TRBV9 to TRBJ1-6; D gene unclear. There are 15 residues in the CDR3. V lost 0 bases and J 8 bases, leaving 12 bases between the germline ends. CDR1 is SGDLS and CDR2 is YYNGEE in the germline V gene. The CDR3 region is CASSVEVSEDSPLHF. CDR3 nucleotides: TGTGCCAGCAGCGTAGAAGTCAGTGAGGATTCACCCCTCCACTTT.

A few counts support this clone. This chain joins TRBV24-1 and TRBJ2-1, with 14 bases matching TRBD2. The CDR3 covers 14 residues. Germline V gives CDR1 KGHDR, CDR2 SFDVKD. V was clipped by 9 bases and J by 10 bases; unmatched bases: 7. CDR3 in DNA: TGTGCCACCGGACTAGCGGGGGGCCCGGGAGAGCAGTTCTTC. Translated, it gives CATGLAGGPGEQFF.

The V gene is TRBV28, the J gene TRBJ2-7; D gene unclear. The CDR3 length is 15 residues. CDR1 and CDR2 (germline): MDHEN, SYDVKM. V was shortened by 6 bases and J by 4 bases, with 19 bases between the two germline ends. In nucleotides, the CDR3 is TGTGCCAGCAGCTTTGCGTCGTCTACATATTACGAGCAGTACTTC. Its translation is CASSFASSTYYEQYF.

The rearrangement joins TRBV7-2 to TRBJ2-3; tentatively, D is TRBD2 (5 bases). The CDR3 spans 11 residues. The ends were cut back, 8 bases at V and 4 bases at J, with 7 bases in the middle. Germline loops: CDR1 SGHTA, CDR2 FQGNSA. CDR3 amino acids: CASGGSDTQYF. CDR3 coding DNA: TGTGCCAGCGGAGGATCAGATACGCAGTATTTT.

This clone was recorded once. The rearrangement links TRBV6-2 or TRBV6-3 to TRBJ1-1; D might be TRBD1 (5 bases). Germline CDR1 reads MNHEY; CDR2 reads SVGEGT. V was shortened by 1 base and J by 1 base, with 10 bases between the two germline ends. This CDR3 region has 15 residues. CDR3 bases: TGTGCCAGCAGTTACTTGGGGACGTGGAACACTGAAGCTTTCTTT. Its protein is CASSYLGTWNTEAFF.

This sequence joins TRBV30 and TRBJ1-5; D is uncertain. Germline CDR1 reads GTSNPN; CDR2 reads SVGIG (reference sequence). CDR3 length equals 13 residues. V lost 4 bases to trimming and J lost 4 bases, with 11 bases between them. CDR3 loop: CAWNPDGNQPQHF. The DNA of the CDR3 is TGTGCCTGGAACCCTGATGGAAATCAGCCCCAGCATTTT.